Presented here are 23 T cell receptor beta chains from one specimen sequenced in a study of blood T cell repertoires in COVID-19. Sequencing was performed with immunoSEQ multiplex PCR; in TCRdb, only in-frame clones are kept and a portion is missing. The data show 150,000 to 170,000 clones, with roughly four fifths seen just once and roughly 3.5% held by the top ten. What was sequenced was peripheral blood. All receptors come from a woman older than 75 with acute or convalescent COVID-19.

V is TRBV9 and J is TRBJ2-7; the D gene is possibly TRBD1 (6 bases). The germline CDR1 and CDR2 sequences are SGDLS and YYNGEE. The V end was cut by 6 bases, the J end by 6 bases, with 22 bases between. The CDR3 spans 15 residues. This CDR3 reads CASTQADRPLAEQYF. In DNA, the CDR3 is TGTGCCAGCACCCAGGCGGACAGACCCCTTGCCGAGCAGTACTTC. Full variable domain (missing parts from reference TRBV9 and TRBJ2-7): DSGVTQTPKHLITATGQRVTLRCSPRSGDLSVYWYQQSLDQGLQFLIQYYNGEERAKGNILERFSAQQFPDLHSELNLSSLELGDSALYFCASTQADRPLAEQYFGPGTRLTVT.

The genes are TRBV3-1 (or the pseudogene TRBV3-2) and TRBJ1-3; a possible D gene is TRBD1 (5 bases). The germline CDR1 and CDR2 sequences are LGHDT and YNNKEL (reference sequence). With 1 base removed from V and 2 bases from J, the gap between germline ends came to 6 bases. The CDR3 has 14 residues. CDR3 amino acids: CASSQVRAGNTIYF. In nucleotides, the CDR3 is TGTGCCAGCAGCCAAGTCAGGGCTGGAAACACCATATATTTT.

This clone came up once. The chain links TRBV7-2 to TRBJ2-7; the D gene is possibly TRBD1 (6 bases). The CDR3 consists of 15 residues. V was pared by 4 bases and J by 5 bases, with 18 bases between. In germline, CDR1 is SGHTA, CDR2 FQGNSA. The CDR3 sequence is CASSSQGMGKNEQYF. For the CDR3, the DNA is TGTGCCAGCAGCTCACAGGGAATGGGTAAGAACGAGCAGTACTTC.

The J gene is TRBJ1-5, the V gene TRBV19; 8 bases match TRBD1. This CDR3 region has 14 residues. With 3 bases clipped from V and 9 bases from J, the junction kept 7 bases outside the gene matches. Per germline, CDR1 LNHDA and CDR2 SQIVND (reference sequence). The CDR3 protein is CASSMGTGTGPQHF. The CDR3 DNA reads as TGTGCCAGTAGTATGGGGACAGGTACAGGGCCCCAGCATTTT.

This clone has just a few counts. The chain is built from TRBV24-1 and TRBJ2-3; 7 nucleotides agree with TRBD1. V lost 2 bases to trimming and J lost 13 bases; unmatched junction nucleotides: 8. This CDR3 region has 13 residues. From germline, CDR1 is KGHDR and CDR2 SFDVKD. This CDR3 reads CATSDSGQVGEYF. The CDR3 bases are TGTGCCACCAGTGATTCCGGACAGGTCGGGGAGTATTTT.

For the CDR3, the DNA is TGCGCCAGCCGCGAATCTACCTCCACTGAAGCTTTCTTT. Its protein product is CASRESTSTEAFF. The chain has TRBV10-1 and TRBJ1-1, with D unresolved. The V gene lost 8 bases and the J gene lost 4 bases, with 14 bases spanning the gap. Looked up from germline, CDR1 is WNHNN and CDR2 is SYGVQD (reference sequence). This CDR3 comprises 13 residues.

V is TRBV6-2 or TRBV6-3 and J is TRBJ2-3; TRBD2 agrees at 9 bases. J lost 2 bases, V lost 2 bases, and 5 bases had no gene match. Germline assignment: CDR1 MNHEY and CDR2 SVGEGT. The CDR3 is 16 residues long. The CDR3: CASSYGLAGNTDTQYF. CDR3 sequence (DNA): TGTGCCAGCAGTTACGGGCTAGCGGGAAACACAGATACGCAGTATTTT.

The chain carries TRBV19 and TRBJ1-3; D uncertain. This CDR3 is 14 amino acids long. Germline V lookup: CDR1 LNHDA, CDR2 SQIVND (reference sequence). The V end was cut by 5 bases, the J end by 8 bases, with 16 bases between. The DNA for the CDR3 is TGTGCCAGTAGTCCGACTCAACCGGGGTACACCATATATTTT. Protein product: CASSPTQPGYTIYF. The whole variable domain, filled in from reference TRBV19 and TRBJ1-3, reads DGGITQSPKYLFRKEGQNVTLSCEQNLNHDAMYWYRQDPGQGLRLIYYSQIVNDFQKGDIAEGYSVSREKKESFPLTVTSAQKNPTAFYLCASSPTQPGYTIYFGEGSWLTVV.

This clone was observed a handful of times. The chain has TRBV4-2 and TRBJ1-2; TRBD1 might be the D (5 bases). V was pared by 0 bases and J by 7 bases, with 12 bases between. The length of the CDR3 is 14 residues. Germline values: CDR1 LGHNA, CDR2 YNFKEQ. In nucleotides, the CDR3 is TGTGCCAGCAGCCAAGATTCCCAGGGCGGTGGCTACACCTTC. It specifies CASSQDSQGGGYTF.

For the CDR3, the DNA is TGTGCCAGCAGCCATGCTACTGGAAACACCATATATTTT. It is translated as CASSHATGNTIYF. This chain links TRBV11-2 with TRBJ1-3; D not resolved. CDR1 is SGHAT and CDR2 is FQNNGV in the germline V gene. This CDR3 is built from 13 residues. The ends were cut back, 5 bases at V and 2 bases at J, with 7 bases in the middle.

This clone showed up just once. This chain links TRBV9 with TRBJ2-3, with 11 bases identical to TRBD2. V trimming: 3 bases; J trimming: 2 bases; junction bases outside the gene matches: 11. The CDR3 covers 18 residues. Germline loops: CDR1 SGDLS, CDR2 YYNGEE. CDR3 coding DNA: TGTGCCAGCAGCGCCCGACCAAGACTAGCGGGGACCACAGATACGCAGTATTTT. This gives the protein CASSARPRLAGTTDTQYF.

The V gene is TRBV24-1, the J gene TRBJ2-1; 13 bases map to TRBD2. Germline V lookup: CDR1 KGHDR, CDR2 SFDVKD. After removal of 1 base from V and 10 bases from J, the junction contained 6 bases not matched to a gene. The length of the CDR3 is 16 residues. DNA of the CDR3: TGTGCCACCAGTGATTTTACTAGCGGGGGGGCCGGAGAGCAGTTCTTC. Translated: CATSDFTSGGAGEQFF.

The gene calls are TRBV6-1 and TRBJ1-2, with D perhaps TRBD1 (6 bases). Germline CDR1 and CDR2: MNHNS and SASEGT. The CDR3 spans 17 residues. Trimming cost V 2 bases and J 0 bases, with 16 bases left between them. As DNA, the CDR3 is TGTGCCAGCAGTGAAAAGGCTAAGGGGGTCGCTAACTATGGCTACACCTTC. This encodes CASSEKAKGVANYGYTF.

The V gene is TRBV11-3, the J gene TRBJ2-1; 9 bases agree with TRBD2. V shed 5 bases, J shed 8 bases, and the junction held 13 bases outside the gene matches. Germline CDR1 reads SGHNT; CDR2 reads YENEEA. The CDR3 has 16 residues. The CDR3 here is CASSPGIGGGAYEQFF. CDR3 DNA: TGTGCCAGCAGCCCGGGTATAGGCGGGGGGGCGTATGAGCAGTTCTTC.

The table lists this clone with a count of one. The chain joins TRBV6-6 to TRBJ1-5, with 10 bases aligning to TRBD1. The germline CDR1 and CDR2 sequences are MNHNY and SVGAGI (reference sequence). The CDR3 has 15 amino acids. V shed 5 bases and J 5 bases; nucleotides not matched to a gene: 6. The chain's CDR3 is CASSRDRGRDQPQHF. CDR3 bases: TGTGCCAGCAGTCGGGACAGGGGAAGGGATCAGCCCCAGCATTTT.

V is TRBV6-5 and J is TRBJ2-1; TRBD2 agrees at 8 bases. Trimming at V came to 7 bases and at J to 6 bases, leaving 8 bases not matched to a gene. This CDR3 is 14 amino acids long. The V gene's germline CDR1 is MNHEY and CDR2 SVGAGI. The CDR3 DNA reads TGTGCCAGCATCCGTAGCGGGACGGGCAATGAGCAGTTCTTC. Translated: CASIRSGTGNEQFF.

This clone has only a few counts. Other DNA variants within this sample encode the same CDR3. The chain uses TRBV7-9 and TRBJ1-5; TRBD1 matches 9 bases. The V gene end was trimmed by 5 bases and the J gene end by 7 bases; junction bases not matched to a gene: 3. The V gene's germline CDR1 is SEHNR and CDR2 FQNEAQ (reference sequence). The CDR3 loop spans 13 amino acids. In DNA, the CDR3 is TGTGCCAGCAGCCCGACAGGGGGGCAGCCCCAGCATTTT. Translated: CASSPTGGQPQHF.

The genes are TRBV4-2 and TRBJ1-6; the D is unclear. This CDR3 comprises 13 residues. Germline assignment: CDR1 LGHNA and CDR2 YNFKEQ. The ends were cut back, 0 bases at V and 8 bases at J, with 5 bases in the middle. Here the CDR3 DNA reads TGTGCCAGCAGCCAAGATCGCGATTCACCCCTCCACTTT. This translates into CASSQDRDSPLHF.

The V gene is TRBV6-2 or TRBV6-3, the J gene TRBJ1-1; D is ambiguous. Germline V lookup: CDR1 MNHEY, CDR2 SVGEGT. The length of the CDR3 is 14 residues. Trimming left V 2 bases short and J 6 bases short, with 13 bases between. The CDR3 loop reads CASSYREGRAEAFF. In DNA form, the CDR3 reads TGTGCCAGCAGTTACCGGGAGGGTAGGGCTGAAGCTTTCTTT.

The chain recombines TRBV27 with TRBJ1-1; D is perhaps TRBD1 (5 bases). CDR3 size: 13 residues. Germline CDR1 reads MNHEY; CDR2 reads SMNVEV (reference sequence). V was clipped by 8 bases and J by 4 bases, with 14 bases between them. For the CDR3, the DNA is TGTGCCAGCGGTCAAGGGGCCCGCACTGAAGCTTTCTTT. Protein sequence: CASGQGARTEAFF.

The chain links TRBV4-2 to TRBJ2-7; D gene uncertain. This CDR3 is 14 amino acids long. Germline V gene lookup returns CDR1 LGHNA and CDR2 YNFKEQ. V was shortened by 1 base and J by 4 bases, with 11 bases between the two germline ends. The CDR3 bases are TGTGCCAGCAGCCAAGGCGCCATCCGTTACGAGCAGTACTTC. It translates to CASSQGAIRYEQYF.

The chain combines TRBV2 with TRBJ2-7, with TRBD1 matching 9 bases. J lost 4 bases, V lost 4 bases, and 8 bases had no gene match. This CDR3 contains 15 residues. CDR1 is SNHLY and CDR2 is FYNNEI in the germline V gene. CDR3 bases: TGTGCCAGCAGTGCTCCCGGGACAGGGATGTACGAGCAGTACTTC. It translates to CASSAPGTGMYEQYF.

The rearrangement links TRBV18 to TRBJ1-6; D ambiguous. Deletions cut 4 bases from V and 10 bases from J, with 11 bases between. The germline V gene encodes CDR1 KGHSH and CDR2 LQKENI. There are 13 residues in the CDR3. The CDR3, as DNA: TGTGCCAGCTCACTGGATGAGGCATCACCCCTCCACTTT. Protein sequence: CASSLDEASPLHF. The entire variable domain, with the rest obtained from reference TRBV18 and TRBJ1-6, is as follows: NAGVMQNPRHLVRRRGQEARLRCSPMKGHSHVYWYRQLPEEGLKFMVYLQKENIIDESGMPKERFSAEFPKEGPSILRIQQVVRGDSAAYFCASSLDEASPLHFGNGTRLTVT.